The next 7 T cell receptor beta chains were all read from a single sample in a study of cytomegalovirus exposure and HLA in healthy donors. Vbeta (60) and Jbeta (13) primers were used in the PCR. Repertoires were generated with immunoSEQ multiplex PCR, while TCRdb's copy carries only in-frame clones and drops some. The table has 60,000 to 100,000 clones, around 81% seen once. The source material was PBMCs. The receptors derive from a male donor in good health and CMV-seropositive.

This clone was seen a few times. CDR3 sequence (DNA): TGTGCCAGCTGCGGGGTGGGCCAGGCAGATACGCAGTATTTT. This gives the protein CASCGVGQADTQYF. J is TRBJ2-3 and V is TRBV6-6, with D possibly TRBD2 on 6 matching bases. The V gene's germline CDR1 is MNHNY and CDR2 SVGAGI (reference sequence). This CDR3 region has 14 residues. V lost 8 bases, J lost 4 bases, and 16 bases lay in between.

This chain joins TRBV29-1 and TRBJ2-1; 7 bases fit TRBD2. Per the germline V gene, CDR1 is SQVTM and CDR2 is ANQGSEA. V was clipped by 4 bases and J by 4 bases; unmatched bases: 4. The CDR3 totals 13 residues. CDR3 region: CSVGGTKYNEQFF. The CDR3 DNA sequence: TGCAGCGTTGGGGGGACTAAGTACAATGAGCAGTTCTTC.

The chain uses TRBV19 and TRBJ2-6; D ambiguous. Germline V gene data show CDR1 as LNHDA and CDR2 as SQIVND (reference sequence). V lost 3 bases, J lost 1 base, and 19 bases lay in between. The CDR3 loop spans 19 amino acids. The CDR3 nucleotides are TGTGCCAGTAGTATTCAGATACTGGGCCATAGATCTGGGGCCAACGTCCTGACTTTC. This encodes CASSIQILGHRSGANVLTF.

This clone was seen a single time. J is TRBJ2-6 and V is TRBV7-9; no definite D call. CDR3 length: 16 residues. CDR1 SEHNR and CDR2 FQNEAQ come from the germline V gene (reference sequence). V was shortened by 4 bases and J by 5 bases, with 15 bases between the two germline ends. This CDR3 is CASSSVQVGWANVLTF. CDR3 coding DNA: TGTGCCAGCAGCTCCGTCCAGGTCGGTTGGGCCAACGTCCTGACTTTC. Drawing the rest from reference TRBV7-9 and TRBJ2-6, the complete variable domain is DTGVSQNPRHKITKRGQNVTFRCDPISEHNRLYWYRQTLGQGPEFLTYFQNEAQLEKSRLLSDRFSAERPKGSFSTLEIQRTEQGDSAMYLCASSSVQVGWANVLTFGAGSRLTVL.

CDR3 sequence (DNA): TGTGCCAGCAGCTTAGCGAGGCTAGCGGGAGGGGAAGAGACCCAGTACTTC. Translated, it gives CASSLARLAGGEETQYF. The genes are TRBV7-9 and TRBJ2-5; TRBD2 matches 12 bases. The CDR3 length is 17 residues. Germline V lookup: CDR1 SEHNR, CDR2 FQNEAQ (reference sequence). The V gene end was trimmed by 0 bases and the J gene end by 3 bases; junction bases not matched to a gene: 5.

V usage is TRBV28 and J usage is TRBJ1-4, with D tentatively TRBD1 (6 bases). The CDR3 is made up of 16 amino acids. Trimming took off 11 bases at V and 0 bases at J, with 19 bases between the two ends. Germline V gene sequence: CDR1 MDHEN, CDR2 SYDVKM. This CDR3 is CAAGRGEGATNEKLFF. CDR3 DNA: TGTGCCGCCGGGCGTGGGGAGGGGGCAACTAATGAAAAACTGTTTTTT.

In its sample, this clone was seen a few times. The genes are TRBV4-3 and TRBJ2-7; 8 bases are shared with TRBD1. After removal of 0 bases from V and 4 bases from J, the junction contained 5 bases not matched to a gene. Germline V CDR1 and CDR2: LGHNA, YSLEER. This CDR3 contains 15 residues. CDR3 bases: TGCGCCAGCAGCCAAGATGGGACAGGCGTTTACGAGCAGTACTTC. It codes for CASSQDGTGVYEQYF.